The sequence of this TCR beta chain was determined in a study of OX40 agonist ivuxolimab in advanced cancers. Study information: It was ivuxolimab, an agonistic anti-OX40 (CD134) antibody, that patients were treated with. Findings and limits, study-wide: It was also the case that some nonresponders had low normalized T-cell clonal expansion.

Germline CDR1 and CDR2: MGHRA and YSYEKL. The V end was cut by 3 bases, the J end by 8 bases, with 7 bases between. CDR3 length: 12 amino acids. This table comes from immunoSEQ multiplex PCR, and its TCRdb copy is limited to in-frame clones, with some not included. The table has roughly 70,000 clones, roughly 86% seen once. With regard to this clone: Antigen unknown.

This chain connects TRBV4-1 to TRBJ1-4; no clear D. The clonotype comes from an adult with an advanced solid tumor such as melanoma, head and neck, liver or kidney cancer. Source: CD4+ or CD8+ T cells sorted from blood, taken in a trial of the OX40 agonist ivuxolimab. CDR3 sequence (DNA): TGCGCCAGCAGCCATATTGGGGAAAAACTGTTTTTT. Translated: CASSHIGEKLFF.